A single sample is the source of the 32 T cell receptor beta chains below, sequenced in a study of cytomegalovirus exposure and HLA in healthy donors. Clones were sequenced by immunoSEQ multiplex PCR, and TCRdb holds only the in-frame ones, with some missing. The sample has around 200,000 clones; 88% are singletons. Sequenced input: PBMCs. The source is a woman aged 18-29 years in good health and CMV-seronegative.

The chain carries TRBV6-4 and TRBJ2-2; TRBD2 matches at 9 bases. This CDR3 has 15 residues. Per germline, CDR1 MRHNA and CDR2 SNTAGT. The V gene end was trimmed by 6 bases and the J gene end by 6 bases; junction bases not matched to a gene: 8. The CDR3 DNA reads TGTGCCAGCAGCCGACTAGCGGACAAACCCGGGGAGCTGTTTTTT. It encodes CASSRLADKPGELFF.

The genes are TRBV9 and TRBJ2-3; 14 bases are shared with TRBD2. V trimming: 3 bases; J trimming: 4 bases; junction bases outside the gene matches: 10. CDR1 is SGDLS, CDR2 YYNGEE, per germline. The CDR3 has 18 amino acids. The CDR3 DNA follows: TGTGCCAGCAGCGCAGGGACTAGCGGGAGTATATTCGCAGATACGCAGTATTTT. Translating gives CASSAGTSGSIFADTQYF.

The V gene is TRBV28, the J gene TRBJ2-5, with TRBD1 as a possible D gene (5 bases). V gave up 5 bases and J gave up 4 bases, with 14 bases separating them. The CDR3 sequence is 14 residues long. CDR1 MDHEN and CDR2 SYDVKM come from the germline V gene. The CDR3 DNA sequence: TGTGCCAGCAGTCCGATACAGGTTTCAGAGACCCAGTACTTC. Its protein is CASSPIQVSETQYF. The entire variable domain, with the rest obtained from reference TRBV28 and TRBJ2-5, is as follows: DVKVTQSSRYLVKRTGEKVFLECVQDMDHENMFWYRQDPGLGLRLIYFSYDVKMKEKGDIPEGYSVSREKKERFSLILESASTNQTSMYLCASSPIQVSETQYFGPGTRLLVL.

The V gene is TRBV4-1, the J gene TRBJ2-3, with 7 bases identical to TRBD2. This CDR3 contains 15 residues. Trimming at V came to 3 bases and at J to 1 base, leaving 4 bases not matched to a gene. In germline, CDR1 is MGHRA, CDR2 YSYEKL. The CDR3, as DNA: TGCGCCAGCAGCCATCCTACTAGCGGCACAGATACGCAGTATTTT. As protein: CASSHPTSGTDTQYF.

CDR3 sequence reads: CASSPGASGFSTDTQYF. DNA for the CDR3: TGTGCCAGCAGCCCGGGGGCTAGCGGGTTTAGCACAGATACGCAGTATTTT. The V gene is TRBV7-9, the J gene TRBJ2-3, with TRBD2 matching over 8 bases. The J segment lost 0 bases and the V segment lost 5 bases, leaving 10 bases of the junction unmatched. The CDR3 has 17 amino acids. In germline, CDR1 is SEHNR, CDR2 FQNEAQ (reference sequence).

The table lists this clone with a count of one. This rearrangement joins TRBV29-1 to TRBJ2-1, with a tentative D call TRBD2 (5 bases). This CDR3 comprises 13 residues. Germline V gene lookup returns CDR1 SQVTM and CDR2 ANQGSEA. V shed 1 base and J shed 7 bases, with 11 bases lying between them. The CDR3: CSVEAPWENEQFF. CDR3 DNA: TGCAGCGTTGAAGCCCCTTGGGAGAATGAGCAGTTCTTC.

With regard to this clone: Other DNA sequences in this specimen translate into the identical CDR3. The genes are TRBV28 and TRBJ1-5; perhaps TRBD1 as D (6 bases). Germline CDR1 reads MDHEN; CDR2 reads SYDVKM. The CDR3 contains 14 residues. V shed 3 bases and J shed 6 bases, with 12 bases lying between them. CDR3 amino acids: CASSLRQGFQPQHF. CDR3 bases: TGTGCCAGCAGTTTGCGGCAGGGGTTTCAGCCCCAGCATTTT.

The chain recombines TRBV6-6 with TRBJ1-4; no clear D. CDR3 length: 13 residues. V gave up 4 bases and J gave up 11 bases, with 14 bases separating them. Per the germline V gene, CDR1 is MNHNY and CDR2 is SVGAGI (reference sequence). The CDR3 DNA reads TGTGCCAGCAGTTCGCGTCCGTCGGGGAAACTGTTTTTT. Encoded protein: CASSSRPSGKLFF.

The chain couples TRBV28 to TRBJ1-1; D not resolved. The V end was cut by 5 bases, the J end by 6 bases, with 7 bases between. The CDR3 runs 11 residues. Germline loops: CDR1 MDHEN, CDR2 SYDVKM. CDR3 region: CASSPSSEAFF. The CDR3 bases are TGTGCCAGCAGTCCCTCGTCTGAAGCTTTCTTT. The full variable domain, rest sourced from reference TRBV28 and TRBJ1-1, is DVKVTQSSRYLVKRTGEKVFLECVQDMDHENMFWYRQDPGLGLRLIYFSYDVKMKEKGDIPEGYSVSREKKERFSLILESASTNQTSMYLCASSPSSEAFFGQGTRLTVV.

The chain has TRBV6-5 and TRBJ2-3; D not certain. The CDR3 sequence is 14 residues long. Germline V CDR1 and CDR2: MNHEY, SVGAGI. V lost 4 bases, J lost 0 bases, and 8 bases lay in between. CDR3 sequence: CASSFTESTDTQYF. The CDR3 DNA reads as TGTGCCAGCAGTTTTACCGAGAGCACAGATACGCAGTATTTT.

The chain carries TRBV6-6 and TRBJ2-7, with TRBD2 matching 10 bases. The V gene end was trimmed by 8 bases and the J gene end by 7 bases; junction bases not matched to a gene: 8. The CDR3 runs 13 residues. The germline V gene has CDR1 MNHNY and CDR2 SVGAGI (reference sequence). CDR3: CASSTSGNREQYF. The DNA for the CDR3 is TGTGCCAGCTCCACTAGCGGGAATAGGGAGCAGTACTTC.

This chain links TRBV6-6 with TRBJ1-5; 10 bases agree with TRBD1. Germline CDR1 MNHNY, CDR2 SVGAGI (reference sequence). The V gene end was trimmed by 5 bases and the J gene end by 0 bases; junction bases not matched to a gene: 4. The CDR3 spans 16 residues. The CDR3 loop reads CASSHDRGRSNQPQHF. DNA of the CDR3: TGTGCCAGCAGTCATGACAGGGGGCGTAGCAATCAGCCCCAGCATTTT.

The chain uses TRBV5-1 and TRBJ2-1; 9 nucleotides agree with TRBD1. CDR1 is SGHRS and CDR2 is YFSETQ in the germline V gene. V trimming: 8 bases; J trimming: 7 bases; junction bases outside the gene matches: 13. The CDR3 contains 15 residues. In DNA, the CDR3 is TGCGCCAGTATGCCCGGGACAGGGAGGGGGAATGAGCAGTTCTTC. Protein sequence: CASMPGTGRGNEQFF.

The CDR3 region has the DNA TGTGCCAGCAGCTTAGTTCGGGGCGGGGAAACCGGGGAGCTGTTTTTT. This codes for CASSLVRGGETGELFF. The chain combines TRBV7-6 with TRBJ2-2; tentatively, D is TRBD2 (6 bases). Trimming pared 1 base from V and 5 bases from J, leaving 14 bases between. Germline V gene lookup returns CDR1 SGHVS and CDR2 FNYEAQ. The CDR3 is 16 residues long.

The rearrangement links TRBV29-1 to TRBJ2-5; D call uncertain. V dropped 6 bases and J dropped 3 bases, with 14 bases sitting between them. The V gene's germline CDR1 is SQVTM and CDR2 ANQGSEA. CDR3 length: 13 residues. The CDR3 DNA sequence: TGCAGCGTCCAAACCGGGTCCAAAGAGACCCAGTACTTC. It is translated as CSVQTGSKETQYF.

The J gene is TRBJ2-3, the V gene TRBV9; 8 bases map to TRBD1. Germline loops: CDR1 SGDLS, CDR2 YYNGEE. This CDR3 has 15 residues. The trim removed 2 bases at V and 4 bases at J, leaving 6 bases unmatched. CDR3 in amino acids: CASSVSRTGSDTQYF. The CDR3 region has the DNA TGTGCCAGCAGCGTTTCCAGGACAGGGTCAGATACGCAGTATTTT.

The V gene is TRBV5-1, the J gene TRBJ2-2; 8 bases map to TRBD1. Trimming took 3 bases from V and 6 from J; bases not matched to a gene: 4. The CDR3 is 14 residues long. The germline V gene has CDR1 SGHRS and CDR2 YFSETQ. The chain's CDR3 is CASSWRTGSGELFF. CDR3 sequence (DNA): TGCGCCAGCAGCTGGAGGACAGGGTCCGGGGAGCTGTTTTTT.

The genes are TRBV4-1 and TRBJ2-7, with TRBD1 matching over 11 bases. The trim removed 1 base at V and 3 bases at J, leaving 14 bases unmatched. This CDR3 region has 19 residues. CDR1 is MGHRA and CDR2 is YSYEKL in the germline V gene. The CDR3 reads CASSQVLLAGQGGNYEQYF. The CDR3 nucleotides read TGCGCCAGCAGCCAAGTTTTATTGGCGGGACAGGGGGGAAACTACGAGCAGTACTTC.

This chain links TRBV7-3 with TRBJ2-3, with TRBD1 as a possible D gene (5 bases). Per the germline V gene, CDR1 is SGHTA and CDR2 is FQGTGA. Trimming pared 4 bases from V and 0 bases from J, leaving 11 bases between. CDR3 length: 15 amino acids. Here the CDR3 DNA reads TGTGCCAGCAGCTCCGGCGGACATAGCACAGATACGCAGTATTTT. Translation: CASSSGGHSTDTQYF.

This chain connects TRBV28 to TRBJ2-5; TRBD1 might be the D (9 bases). The CDR3 covers 15 residues. V was cut by 4 bases and J by 5 bases, with 17 bases left in between. Germline CDR1 reads MDHEN; CDR2 reads SYDVKM. CDR3: CASSSGQGGRETQYF. CDR3 coding DNA: TGTGCCAGCAGTTCGGGACAGGGCGGGAGGGAGACCCAGTACTTC.

The chain couples TRBV10-2 to TRBJ1-3, with 9 bases fitting TRBD1. CDR1 and CDR2 from the germline V gene are WSHSY and SAAADI. After removal of 2 bases from V and 4 bases from J, the junction contained 3 bases not matched to a gene. This CDR3 region has 15 residues. The CDR3 region is CASSEGTGFGNTIYF. CDR3 DNA sequence: TGCGCCAGCAGTGAGGGGACAGGGTTCGGAAACACCATATATTTT.

Written as DNA, the CDR3 is TGTGCCAGCAGCCGACAGGGAACGGAAACTGAAGCTTTCTTT. Its translation is CASSRQGTETEAFF. This chain links TRBV21-1 with TRBJ1-1; TRBD1, the table's D call, was not compared with the DNA. TRBV21-1 is a listed pseudogene. This CDR3 has 14 amino acids.

The V and J genes are TRBV28 and TRBJ1-5; TRBD1 might be the D (5 bases). The V gene lost 3 bases and the J gene lost 0 bases, with 9 bases spanning the gap. Germline loops: CDR1 MDHEN, CDR2 SYDVKM. The CDR3 extends over 15 amino acids. CDR3 sequence: CASSFRRGSNQPQHF. CDR3 nucleotides: TGTGCCAGCAGTTTTCGAAGGGGTAGCAATCAGCCCCAGCATTTT.

The chain has TRBV5-1 and TRBJ2-3, with D tentatively TRBD2 (5 bases). Germline V lookup: CDR1 SGHRS, CDR2 YFSETQ. V was clipped by 2 bases and J by 5 bases, with 9 bases between them. The CDR3 has 13 amino acids. CDR3 amino acids: CASSLMEVDTQYF. CDR3 nucleotides: TGCGCCAGCAGCTTAATGGAGGTAGATACGCAGTATTTT.

This chain links TRBV18 with TRBJ2-7; TRBD1 is a possible D gene (5 bases). V lost 0 bases to trimming and J lost 3 bases, with 9 bases between them. The CDR3 is made up of 14 amino acids. The germline V gene encodes CDR1 KGHSH and CDR2 LQKENI. CDR3 residues: CASSPPLGVYEQYF. The DNA for the CDR3 is TGTGCCAGCTCACCACCGCTAGGGGTCTACGAGCAGTACTTC.

As concerns this clone: This CDR3 is also generated by other DNA sequences in the sample. The chain carries TRBV27 and TRBJ2-7; 10 bases map to TRBD1. Germline CDR1 and CDR2: MNHEY and SMNVEV (reference sequence). Trimming cost V 5 bases and J 2 bases; bases outside gene matches: 3. CDR3 length: 14 amino acids. CDR3 sequence: CASSPGQGAYEQYF. CDR3 sequence (DNA): TGTGCCAGCAGTCCTGGACAGGGGGCCTACGAGCAGTACTTC.

A few counts support this clone. The gene calls are TRBV7-8 and TRBJ2-7, with a tentative D call TRBD2 (6 bases). Germline lookup yields CDR1 SGHVS and CDR2 FQNEAQ. The V gene lost 3 bases and the J gene lost 4 bases, with 13 bases spanning the gap. The CDR3 runs to 14 residues. CDR3 nucleotides: TGTGCCAGCAGCTTCTTGGAGGGCGGGTACGAGCAGTACTTC. It encodes CASSFLEGGYEQYF.

The rearrangement joins TRBV28 to TRBJ2-7, with D hard to call. This CDR3 has 13 amino acids. V was clipped by 5 bases and J by 2 bases, with 10 bases between them. The V gene's germline CDR1 is MDHEN and CDR2 SYDVKM. CDR3 loop: CASSPYLTYEQYF. CDR3 sequence (DNA): TGTGCCAGCAGTCCCTACTTAACCTACGAGCAGTACTTC.

This clone was counted once. J is TRBJ1-2 and V is TRBV6-5; a possible D gene is TRBD1 (6 bases). V lost 5 bases and J lost 4, with 17 bases in between. This CDR3 comprises 15 residues. Germline V gives CDR1 MNHEY, CDR2 SVGAGI. CDR3 sequence (DNA): TGTGCCAGCAGTATCGACTCAGGGGCGGGCTATGGCTACACCTTC. It yields the protein CASSIDSGAGYGYTF.

This chain links TRBV5-1 with TRBJ2-5, with 7 bases lining up with TRBD2. CDR1 and CDR2 from the germline V gene are SGHRS and YFSETQ. V was clipped by 3 bases and J by 1 base; unmatched bases: 6. This CDR3 is built from 15 residues. This CDR3 reads CASSSSSGIQETQYF. CDR3 DNA: TGCGCCAGCAGCTCGTCTAGCGGCATCCAAGAGACCCAGTACTTC.

The rearrangement joins TRBV10-3 to TRBJ1-2; tentatively, D is TRBD1 (6 bases). Deletions cut 6 bases from V and 4 bases from J, with 15 bases between. The CDR3 loop spans 14 amino acids. Looked up from germline, CDR1 is ENHRY and CDR2 is SYGVKD. The CDR3 loop is CAIRVAGGGYGYTF. The CDR3 DNA sequence: TGTGCCATCAGAGTCGCGGGGGGCGGCTATGGCTACACCTTC.

The V and J genes are TRBV27 and TRBJ2-7, with 7 bases lining up with TRBD2. This CDR3 comprises 17 residues. The junction had 12 bases not matched to a gene; V was cut back by 4 bases and J by 0 bases. Germline lookup yields CDR1 MNHEY and CDR2 SMNVEV (reference sequence). This CDR3 is CASSSLISGTASYEQYF. CDR3 DNA sequence: TGTGCCAGCAGTTCCCTCATAAGCGGGACGGCCTCCTACGAGCAGTACTTC.